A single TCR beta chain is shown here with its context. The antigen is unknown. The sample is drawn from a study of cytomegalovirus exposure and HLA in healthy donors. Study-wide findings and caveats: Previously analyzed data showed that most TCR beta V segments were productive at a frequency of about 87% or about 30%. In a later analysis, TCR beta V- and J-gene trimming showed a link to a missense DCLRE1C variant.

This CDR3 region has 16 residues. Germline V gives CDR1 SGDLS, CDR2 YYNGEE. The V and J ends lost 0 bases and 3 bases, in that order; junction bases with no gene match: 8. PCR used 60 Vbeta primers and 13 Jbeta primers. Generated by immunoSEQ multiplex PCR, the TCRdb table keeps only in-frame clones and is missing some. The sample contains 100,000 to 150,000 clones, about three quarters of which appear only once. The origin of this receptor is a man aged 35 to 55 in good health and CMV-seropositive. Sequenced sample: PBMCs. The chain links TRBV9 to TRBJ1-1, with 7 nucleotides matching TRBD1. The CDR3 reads CASSVGQGGTDTEAFF. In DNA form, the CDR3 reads TGTGCCAGCAGCGTAGGACAGGGAGGTACGGACACTGAAGCTTTCTTT.